Each of the 22 T cell receptor beta chains below was sequenced from the same sample in a study of post-analysis software for immune sequencing data. Study outcomes and limitations: Controls showed lower frequencies than patients for roughly five TRBV segments, and TRBV5-6, TRBV5-1 and TRBV20-1 were among these.

Their antigens remain unidentified. Each TCR beta cDNA library carried unique molecular identifiers. MiXCR was run by TCRdb on the PCR reads, yielding one entry per CDR3 protein. The sample consists of about 430,000 distinct CDR3 sequences, 39% of them appearing once. Sequenced sample: blood. Every receptor here comes from a girl aged 2 to 10 with multiple sclerosis.

The chain carries TRBV5-1 and TRBJ1-3; D remains ambiguous. This CDR3 has 15 amino acids. V was cut by 6 bases and J by 0 bases, with 13 bases left in between. Germline loops: CDR1 SGHRS, CDR2 YFSETQ. The CDR3 is CASTSGEASGNTIYF. Written as DNA, the CDR3 is TGCGCCAGCACCTCTGGAGAGGCCTCTGGAAACACCATATATTTT. Full variable domain (rest looked up from reference TRBV5-1 and TRBJ1-3): KAGVTQTPRYLIKTRGQQVTLSCSPISGHRSVSWYQQTPGQGLQFLFEYFSETQRNKGNFPGRFSGRQFSNSRSEMNVSTLELGDSALYLCASTSGEASGNTIYFGEGSWLTVV.

V and J are TRBV9 and TRBJ2-7, with 10 bases aligning to TRBD1. From germline, CDR1 is SGDLS and CDR2 YYNGEE. This CDR3 region has 15 residues. V lost 4 bases and J lost 4; bases outside the gene matches: 8. The CDR3 region is CASSPGTGVVYEQYF. In nucleotides, the CDR3 is TGTGCCAGCAGCCCCGGGACAGGGGTCGTTTACGAGCAGTACTTC.

The chain is built from TRBV12-3 or TRBV12-4 and TRBJ1-3; D is possibly TRBD1 (6 bases). This CDR3 spans 14 amino acids. V was pared by 6 bases and J by 1 base, with 10 bases between. CDR3 loop: CASSSGTSGNTIYF. CDR3 in DNA: TGTGCCAGCAGCTCCGGGACATCTGGAAACACCATATATTTT.

This chain joins TRBV5-6 and TRBJ2-4; no clear D. The better agreement between TRBJ2-7 and the DNA end casts doubt on the J call. CDR1 and CDR2 (germline): SGHDT, YYEEEE. This CDR3 is 14 amino acids long. The CDR3: CASANRAGAYEQYF. CDR3 in DNA: TGTGCCAGCGCCAATCGGGCAGGAGCCTACGAGCAGTACTTC.

The chain links TRBV12-5 to TRBJ2-4; D is ambiguous. The closer fit of TRBJ2-7 to the DNA end suggests the J call may be wrong. The CDR3 spans 12 residues. Per germline, CDR1 LGHNT and CDR2 FRNRAP. DNA for the CDR3: TGTGCTAGTGGTTTCAGTAGTTACGAGCAGTACTTC. This sequence encodes CASGFSSYEQYF.

This chain uses TRBV29-1 with TRBJ1-2; 10 nucleotides match TRBD1. This CDR3 spans 14 amino acids. CDR1 and CDR2 from the germline V gene are SQVTM and ANQGSEA. Trimming removed 7 bases from V and 7 bases from J; junction bases left unmatched: 12. CDR3 protein: CSADRDRGEVGYTF. DNA for the CDR3: TGCAGCGCCGACCGGGACAGGGGAGAGGTTGGCTACACCTTC.

The V call is TRBV7-9, the J call TRBJ2-7; D remains ambiguous. The DNA end favors TRBJ2-5, so the J call may be wrong. Germline-derived CDR1 and CDR2 are SEHNR and FQNEAQ (reference sequence). The CDR3 extends over 17 amino acids. CDR3 protein: CASSSGLGPQPSETQYF. The CDR3 bases are TGTGCCAGCAGCTCAGGCCTCGGACCGCAACCCAGCGAGACCCAGTACTTC.

In DNA, the CDR3 is TGCAGTGCTAGAGATACAGGGTGGAATACGCAGTATTTT. Translation: CSARDTGWNTQYF. The chain joins TRBV20-1 to TRBJ2-3, with D tentatively TRBD1 (6 bases). This CDR3 comprises 13 residues. Per the germline V gene, CDR1 is DFQATT and CDR2 is SNEGSKA (reference sequence). V was cut by 0 bases and J by 7 bases, with 11 bases left in between.

The rearrangement uses TRBV10-3 and TRBJ2-7; TRBD1 agrees at 7 bases. V was clipped by 8 bases and J by 6 bases; unmatched bases: 7. The CDR3 runs to 12 residues. CDR1 and CDR2 (germline): ENHRY, SYGVKD. CDR3 in DNA: TGTGCCATCGGTACAGGGGAACGCGAGCAGTACTTC. Its translation is CAIGTGEREQYF.

This chain links TRBV28 with TRBJ2-7, with 8 positions matching TRBD2. This CDR3 is 13 amino acids long. V lost 5 bases to trimming and J lost 2 bases; unmatched junction nucleotides: 2. CDR1 is MDHEN and CDR2 is SYDVKM in the germline V gene. CDR3 nucleotides: TGTGCCAGCAGTGGGACTAGAACCTACGAGCAGTACTTC. Amino acid sequence: CASSGTRTYEQYF. Filled out from reference TRBV28 and TRBJ2-7, the complete variable domain reads DVKVTQSSRYLVKRTGEKVFLECVQDMDHENMFWYRQDPGLGLRLIYFSYDVKMKEKGDIPEGYSVSREKKERFSLILESASTNQTSMYLCASSGTRTYEQYFGPGTRLTVT.

In this sample, this clonotype turned up a few times. In nucleotides, the CDR3 is TGTGCCAGCAGACTCTCATCAAGGGTATATGGCTACACCTTC. It translates to CASRLSSRVYGYTF. This sequence joins TRBV6-6 and TRBJ1-2; D is unclear. Germline V gives CDR1 MNHNY, CDR2 SVGAGI (reference sequence). This CDR3 has 14 amino acids. With 6 bases removed from V and 5 bases from J, the gap between germline ends came to 16 bases.

There are a few counts of this clonotype. The rearrangement uses TRBV10-3 and TRBJ2-4, with 10 bases identical to TRBD2. The end of the DNA aligns better with TRBJ2-7, so the J call may be wrong. Per the germline V gene, CDR1 is ENHRY and CDR2 is SYGVKD. This CDR3 region has 15 residues. As DNA, the CDR3 is TGTGCCATCAGTGACCCAAGCGGGAGGGCCTACGAGCAGTACTTC. Amino acid sequence: CAISDPSGRAYEQYF.

Here the CDR3 reads CASRLSTYEQYF. As DNA, the CDR3 is TGTGCCAGCAGACTGAGCACCTACGAGCAGTACTTC. This rearrangement joins TRBV28 to TRBJ2-7, with D unresolved. Germline V gene sequence: CDR1 MDHEN, CDR2 SYDVKM. V gave up 6 bases and J gave up 2 bases, with 8 bases separating them. This CDR3 spans 12 amino acids. The whole variable domain, remainder taken from reference TRBV28 and TRBJ2-7, is DVKVTQSSRYLVKRTGEKVFLECVQDMDHENMFWYRQDPGLGLRLIYFSYDVKMKEKGDIPEGYSVSREKKERFSLILESASTNQTSMYLCASRLSTYEQYFGPGTRLTVT.

This sequence joins TRBV4-2 and TRBJ2-3; 10 positions agree with TRBD2. The germline V gene has CDR1 LGHNA and CDR2 YNFKEQ. The CDR3 runs 17 residues. V trimming: 4 bases; J trimming: 0 bases; junction bases outside the gene matches: 7. CDR3: CASSRDGTSDSTDTQYF. CDR3 in DNA: TGTGCCAGCAGCCGGGACGGGACTAGCGACAGCACAGATACGCAGTATTTT.

Comment on this clonotype: Sequence at one end of the junction differs from germline and may be a read error. The chain combines TRBV29-1 with TRBJ2-6, with 9 bases matching TRBD1. The CDR3 totals 13 residues. Germline lookup yields CDR1 SQVTM and CDR2 ANQGSEA. CDR3 in DNA: TGCAGCGTGGGGGACAGGGTGGCCAACGTCCGGACTTTC. Translation gives CSVGDRVANVRTF.

This chain joins TRBV6-5 and TRBJ1-2, with TRBD1 identical over 9 bases. There are 14 residues in the CDR3. Germline trimming cut 7 bases from V and 4 bases from J; bases unmatched to any gene: 7. Germline V CDR1 and CDR2: MNHEY, SVGAGI. CDR3 protein: CASTGDRVSYGYTF. CDR3 DNA: TGTGCCAGCACAGGGGACAGGGTCTCCTATGGCTACACCTTC.

The gene calls are TRBV6-5 and TRBJ1-1; no definite D call. Trimming removed 2 bases at V and 5 bases at J, with 12 bases between. The CDR3 covers 14 residues. The germline CDR1 and CDR2 sequences are MNHEY and SVGAGI. Here the CDR3 DNA reads TGTGCCAGCAGTTACCAGACACCCGAAACTGAAGCTTTCTTT. It translates to CASSYQTPETEAFF.

This clonotype was found once. The rearrangement joins TRBV28 to TRBJ1-6, with D tentatively TRBD1 (5 bases). The CDR3 contains 13 residues. The V gene lost 5 bases and the J gene lost 8 bases, with 10 bases spanning the gap. CDR1 and CDR2 (germline): MDHEN, SYDVKM. CDR3 coding DNA: TGTGCCAGCAGTCGGGACCCAGATTCACCCCTCCACTTT. This sequence encodes CASSRDPDSPLHF.

There are a few counts of this clonotype. The chain has TRBV12-3 or TRBV12-4 and TRBJ2-3, with D hard to call. The CDR3 is 12 amino acids. With 3 bases removed from V and 5 bases from J, the gap between germline ends came to 6 bases. CDR3 residues: CASSFVEDTQYF. CDR3 bases: TGTGCCAGCAGTTTTGTTGAAGATACGCAGTATTTT.

The genes are TRBV7-2 and TRBJ2-2; D ambiguous. CDR1 and CDR2 (germline): SGHTA, FQGNSA. The CDR3 has 14 amino acids. V dropped 5 bases and J dropped 5 bases, with 12 bases sitting between them. The CDR3 here is CASSPPLSTGELFF. CDR3 coding DNA: TGTGCCAGCAGCCCTCCACTGTCTACCGGGGAGCTGTTTTTT.

V is TRBV12-3 or TRBV12-4 and J is TRBJ2-1; D might be TRBD2 (5 bases). This CDR3 is 15 amino acids long. V lost 0 bases, J lost 6 bases, and 12 bases lay in between. This chain's CDR3 is CASSLAHGLANEQFF. In nucleotides, the CDR3 is TGTGCCAGCAGTTTAGCTCACGGCCTAGCCAATGAGCAGTTCTTC.

The chain employs TRBV12-3 or TRBV12-4 and TRBJ1-2; 7 nucleotides agree with TRBD1. CDR3 length: 16 residues. Trimming took 6 bases from V and 7 from J; bases not matched to a gene: 17. Written as DNA, the CDR3 is TGTGCCAGCAGCCCTCAACACGGGGCAGGGGGAGTTGGCTACACCTTC. Translation gives CASSPQHGAGGVGYTF.